Listed below are T cell receptor beta chains from one sample, sequenced in a study of T cells in Graves' hyperthyroidism and ophthalmopathy. TCRdb re-called the multiplex PCR reads with MiXCR, one entry per CDR3 protein. The repertoire consists of roughly 640,000 distinct CDR3 sequences, with approximately 16% occurring once and the leading ten covering roughly 3.4%. Sequencing was performed on blood. All receptors come from a woman aged 40 to 50 with Graves' ophthalmopathy. The CDR3 runs from the conserved cysteine through the conserved F or W. D genes are given only for firm matches. Some rows have no size entry. The others give once, few or many, or a class for an expanded clone.

TRBJ2-5	TRBD2	.	TRBV5-1	17	TGCGCCAGCAGCTTGTCCGGGACTAGCGGGGGAGGAGAGACCCAGTACTTC	CASSLSGTSGGGETQYF
TRBJ2-3	.	few	TRBV9	15	TGTGCCAGCAGCGTAGCAGGTAGCGGCACAGATACGCAGTATTTT	CASSVAGSGTDTQYF
TRBJ2-1	.	few	TRBV19	14	TGTGCCAGCACTGAAGGGGACATCAACAATGAGCAGTTCTTC	CASTEGDINNEQFF
TRBJ2-1	.	many	TRBV18	15	TGTGCCAGCTCACCAGGCGGGGAGAGCTACAATGAGCAGTTCTTC	CASSPGGESYNEQFF
TRBJ2-7	.	many	TRBV20-1	14	TGCAGTGCTTACGACGGCACAGGGACGGGTGAGCAGTACTTC	CSAYDGTGTGEQYF
TRBJ1-1	.	many	TRBV20-1	13	TGCAGTGCTAGAGAGTTGGGGGACACTGAAGCTTTCTTT	CSARELGDTEAFF
TRBJ1-2	.	few	TRBV27	13	TGTGCCACGCTTGACCGGGGTTGGAGTGGCTACACCTTC	CATLDRGWSGYTF
TRBJ1-5	.	.	TRBV28	13	TGTGCCAGCACTTCACGGGGGAATCAGCCCCAGCATTTT	CASTSRGNQPQHF
TRBJ2-3	.	.	TRBV12-3/TRBV12-4	14	TGTGCCAGCAGTCGCCCGCCTGCGCCAGATACGCAGTATTTT	CASSRPPAPDTQYF
TRBJ2-1	.	many	TRBV12-5	17	TGTGCTAGTGGGGGACTCGGCGGGGGCTATTCATACAATGAGCAGTTCTTC	CASGGLGGGYSYNEQFF
TRBJ2-1	.	many	TRBV20-1	14	TGCAGTGCTAGTATCAGGGAAGGGCTAAGGGAGCAGTTCTTC	CSASIREGLREQFF
TRBJ1-2	TRBD1	many	TRBV2	13	TGTGCCAGCAGCTGGACAGGGAACTATGGCTACACCTTC	CASSWTGNYGYTF
TRBJ2-5	TRBD1	.	TRBV19	15	TGTGCCAGTAGTCCTAACGGACCAGGGGGAGAGACCCAGTACTTC	CASSPNGPGGETQYF
TRBJ2-1	TRBD2	.	TRBV7-2	15	TGTGCCAGCAGCTTAGGACTAGCCGCCTCGAATGAGCAGTTCTTC	CASSLGLAASNEQFF
TRBJ1-2	TRBD1	few	TRBV14	14	TGTGCCAGCAGCCAAGAGGGGACAGCCTATGGCTACACCTTC	CASSQEGTAYGYTF
TRBJ2-7	.	.	TRBV6-1	16	TGTGCCAGCAGTAGAGGGGGGGAGGGCTCGTCCTACGAGCAGTACTTC	CASSRGGEGSSYEQYF
TRBJ2-7	.	few	TRBV2	13	TGTGCCAGCAGTGAAAATCCGGGTTACGAGCAGTACTTC	CASSENPGYEQYF
TRBJ1-1	.	many	TRBV29-1	10	TGCAGCGTGGGTAACGCTGAAGCTTTCTTT	CSVGNAEAFF
TRBJ1-1	TRBD1	few	TRBV5-6	13	TGTGCCAGCAGCTTGTTCAGGGGGCCTGAAGCTTTCTTT	CASSLFRGPEAFF
TRBJ2-6	.	few	TRBV6-1	17	TGTGCCAGCAGTTCGTTCAACGGGTATTCTGGGGCCAACGTCCTGACTTTC	CASSSFNGYSGANVLTF
TRBJ2-7	.	many	TRBV20-1	16	TGCAGTGCTAGAGATTGGGGGACATCGAGCTCCTACGAGCAGTACTTC	CSARDWGTSSSYEQYF
TRBJ2-5	TRBD2	many	TRBV11-2	13	TGTGCCAGCAGCTCCCTAGGGGTGACTAGCGTGTACTTC	CASSSLGVTSVYF
TRBJ1-3	.	few	TRBV5-1	16	TGCGCCAGCAGCTTGATACCGGGACCTGCTGGAAACACCATATATTTT	CASSLIPGPAGNTIYF
TRBJ1-1	.	many	TRBV27	14	TGTGCCAGCAGGGTCCGGTTCGAGGACACTGAAGCTTTCTTT	CASRVRFEDTEAFF
TRBJ2-7	TRBD1	.	TRBV5-1	16	TGCGCCAGCAGCTGGACAGGGGGGCTTGGACCCTACGAGCAGTACTTC	CASSWTGGLGPYEQYF
TRBJ1-5	.	many	TRBV28	14	TGTGCCAGCAGCCCTCACGGGAGCAATCAGCCCCAGCATTTT	CASSPHGSNQPQHF
TRBJ1-2	.	once	TRBV4-1	14	TGCGCCAGCAGCCCCCTGGGGACTAACTATGGCTACACCTTC	CASSPLGTNYGYTF
TRBJ1-6	.	.	TRBV28	14	TGTGCCAGCAGTCAAAGGACGTATAATTCACCCCTCCACTTT	CASSQRTYNSPLHF
TRBJ2-2	.	many	TRBV11-2	13	TGTGCCAGCAGCTTAGCAGCGGCCGGGGAGCTGTTTTTT	CASSLAAAGELFF
TRBJ1-6	.	.	TRBV28	15	TGTGCCAGCAGTTTATCCGGAACTCCTTACCACCCCCGCCACTTT	CASSLSGTPYHPRHF
TRBJ2-1	TRBD1	many	TRBV5-1	15	TGCGCCAGCAGCCCTACAGGGGACCTATACAATGAGCAGTTCTTC	CASSPTGDLYNEQFF
TRBJ1-5	.	.	TRBV6-1	15	TGTGCCAGCGCCGGGGAGGGCTATAGCAATCAGCCCCAGCATTTT	CASAGEGYSNQPQHF
TRBJ2-7	TRBD2	many	TRBV6-1	15	TGTGCCAGCAGAATACTAGCGGGAGAGTGGTTCGAGCAGTACTTC	CASRILAGEWFEQYF
TRBJ2-3	.	many	TRBV7-2	15	TGTGCCAGCAGCTTTCTCGGGGGTGGTACAGATACGCAGTATTTT	CASSFLGGGTDTQYF
TRBJ2-1	.	.	TRBV28	12	TGTGCCATCAGCGGCTCCTACAATGAGCAGTTCTTC	CAISGSYNEQFF
TRBJ2-3	.	many	TRBV20-1	12	TGCAGTGCCCGAGTGTCGGATAGTACGCAGTATTTT	CSARVSDSTQYF
TRBJ1-4	.	many	TRBV20-1	15	TGCAGTGCGGTCCCAGGACTTACAACTAATGAAAAACTGTTTTTT	CSAVPGLTTNEKLFF
TRBJ1-5	.	few	TRBV12-3/TRBV12-4	14	TGTGCCAGCAGTTTTGACAGGCAAGGTCAGCCCCAGCATTTT	CASSFDRQGQPQHF
TRBJ2-1	.	many	TRBV5-1	15	TGCGCCAGCAGCTTGGCGGGCGTCGCCTACAATGAGCAGTTCTTC	CASSLAGVAYNEQFF
TRBJ2-7	TRBD2	many	TRBV2	14	TGTGCCAGCAGAACTAGCGGGAGTACGTACGAGCAGTACTTC	CASRTSGSTYEQYF
TRBJ1-1	.	.	TRBV20-1	13	TGCAGTGCTCGGACAGCAATGAACACTGAAGCTTTCTTT	CSARTAMNTEAFF
TRBJ2-7	.	.	TRBV6-5	17	TGTGCCAGCAGTTACTCGGGGGCTTTCTTAATGGACTACGAGCAGTACTTC	CASSYSGAFLMDYEQYF